These T cell receptor beta chains were read from a single sample in a study of lymphopenia after photon versus proton radiotherapy. Using immunoSEQ multiplex PCR, the repertoire was profiled, and TCRdb retains in-frame clones only, with some absent. The sample lists more than 15,000 clones, roughly 81% occurring once. The starting material was peripheral blood, obtained from a patient treated with photon-based radiotherapy. Receptor source: a woman in her forties or fifties with pancreatic cancer. Both conserved end residues are part of each CDR3. Fields, in order: V gene, CDR3 protein.

V: TRBV9; CDR3: CASSPLGQGTSGNTIYF
V: TRBV18; CDR3: CASSFNENIQYF
V: TRBV5-5; CDR3: CASSYGPGEGQTYNEQFF
V: TRBV6-5; CDR3: CASSYTGRTDTQYF
V: TRBV5-1; CDR3: CASSEGLAGGAYNEQFF
V: TRBV7-3; CDR3: CASSLGLAGAYENEQFF
V: TRBV30; CDR3: CAWSVPGRTEAFF
V: TRBV18; CDR3: CASSGTREQYF
V: TRBV4-1; CDR3: CASSPNTGGEGTDTQYF
V: TRBV5-8; CDR3: CASSLAADTQYF
V: TRBV29-1; CDR3: CSVDTGEAFF
V: TRBV2; CDR3: CASSEQGQNTEAFF
V: TRBV19; CDR3: CASRLTGGRLGTEAFF
V: TRBV19; CDR3: CASSMGTPGQPQHF
V: TRBV5-4; CDR3: CASSFGGTNQPQHF
V: TRBV10-3; CDR3: CAINPQGAAYEQYF
V: TRBV5-5; CDR3: CASSHSRRNEQFF
V: TRBV5-6; CDR3: CASSPLAGLSYNEQFF
V: TRBV5-6; CDR3: CASSLERTNSSSTDTQYF
V: TRBV28; CDR3: CASSHRETQYF
V: TRBV30; CDR3: CAWKGTGRNTQYF
V: TRBV19; CDR3: CASSLTGNSNQPQHF
V: TRBV4-1; CDR3: CASSSSYEQYF
V: TRBV25-1; CDR3: CASSELWGGAEAFF
V: TRBV7-9; CDR3: CASIPGAYEQYF
V: TRBV27; CDR3: CASSLTGFTYEQYF
V: TRBV6-5; CDR3: CASSSNTGELFF
V: TRBV7-6; CDR3: CASSPLGTGAGNTIYF
V: TRBV29-1; CDR3: CSSRDGGGMNTEAFF
V: TRBV27; CDR3: CASSIRHPQGSYEQYF
V: TRBV5-4; CDR3: CASSPRVGPDTQYF
V: TRBV4-2; CDR3: CASSQGRTMNTEAFF
V: TRBV9; CDR3: CASSANNEQFF
V: TRBV4-1; CDR3: CASSLPGLAVDETQYF
V: TRBV6-5; CDR3: CASSPLGEPGNTIYF
V: TRBV27; CDR3: CASSSRQYQETQYF
V: TRBV5-4; CDR3: CASGRREETQYF
V: TRBV19; CDR3: CASSSGLAGRTDTQYF
V: TRBV6-6; CDR3: CASSYVASSDTQYF
V: TRBV29-1; CDR3: CSGRDTHTEAFF
V: TRBV7-9; CDR3: CASSRPDRGLGEAFF
V: TRBV18; CDR3: CASSPSGVGSYEQYF
V: TRBV5-4; CDR3: CASSSSIPHGTANYGYTF
V: TRBV18; CDR3: CASSGLALDEQFF
V: TRBV25-1; CDR3: CASGRGTGSADTQYF
V: TRBV7-2; CDR3: CASSLAGTGDTEAFF